This T cell receptor beta chain came from a study of OX40 agonist ivuxolimab in advanced cancers. Turning to the study itself: Three patients, one with hepatocellular carcinoma and two with cutaneous melanoma, responded partially. General study findings and limits: Among patients with partial responses at 0.1-3.0 mg/kg, clonal expansion was among the lowest.

TCRdb's table, derived via immunoSEQ multiplex PCR, lists solely in-frame clones and lacks some. The data contain about 70,000 clones, 70% to 90% of them singletons. A remark on this clone: Its cognate antigen is unknown.

The V gene's germline CDR1 is KGHSH and CDR2 LQKENI. The CDR3 is 16 residues long. V lost 1 base and J 0 bases, leaving 10 bases between the germline ends. The sequencing here drew on CD4+ or CD8+ T cells sorted from blood, taken in a trial of the OX40 agonist ivuxolimab. The chain recombines TRBV18 with TRBJ2-4; D might be TRBD2 (5 bases). The source is an adult with an advanced solid tumor such as melanoma, head and neck, liver or kidney cancer. The DNA of the CDR3 is TGTGCCAGCTCACCACAGCCGGGGAGAGCCAAAAACATTCAGTACTTC. Protein: CASSPQPGRAKNIQYF.